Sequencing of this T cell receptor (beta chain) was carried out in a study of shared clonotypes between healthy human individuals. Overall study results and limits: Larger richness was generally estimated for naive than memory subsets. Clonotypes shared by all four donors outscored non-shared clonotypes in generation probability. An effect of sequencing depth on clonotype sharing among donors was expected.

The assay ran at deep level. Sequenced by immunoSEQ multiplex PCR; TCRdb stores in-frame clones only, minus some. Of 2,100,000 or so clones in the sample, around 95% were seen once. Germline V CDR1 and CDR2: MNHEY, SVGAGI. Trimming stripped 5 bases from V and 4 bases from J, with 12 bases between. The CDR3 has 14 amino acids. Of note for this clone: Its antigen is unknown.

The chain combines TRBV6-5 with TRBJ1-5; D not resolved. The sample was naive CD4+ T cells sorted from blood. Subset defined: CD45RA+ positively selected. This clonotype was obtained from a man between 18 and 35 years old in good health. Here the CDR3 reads CASSPLWGNQPQHF. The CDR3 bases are TGTGCCAGCAGTCCCCTGTGGGGTAATCAGCCCCAGCATTTT.